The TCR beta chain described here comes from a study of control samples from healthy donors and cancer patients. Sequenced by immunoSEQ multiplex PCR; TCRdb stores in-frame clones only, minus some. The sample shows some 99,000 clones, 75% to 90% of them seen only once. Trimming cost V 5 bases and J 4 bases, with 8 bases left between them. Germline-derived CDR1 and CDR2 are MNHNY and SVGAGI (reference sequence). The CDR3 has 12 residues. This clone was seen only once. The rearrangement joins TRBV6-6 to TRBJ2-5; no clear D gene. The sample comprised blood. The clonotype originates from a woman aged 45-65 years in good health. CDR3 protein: CASSHPAETQYF. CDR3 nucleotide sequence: TGTGCCAGCAGTCACCCCGCAGAGACCCAGTACTTC.